These 13 T cell receptor beta chains came from one sample sequenced in a study of T-cell memory formation after mild COVID-19. MiXCR, run by TCRdb on the 5' RACE reads, gives a single entry per CDR3 protein. The table includes approximately 100,000 distinct CDR3 sequences, around 10% detected once. Sample: PBMCs or a T cell subset sorted from them (not recorded which). Receptors originate from a man aged 18 to 29 who had mild COVID-19 (a few samples of this study predate the infection). Cell type and time point are not known.

This clonotype was seen a few times. The genes are TRBV14 and TRBJ2-7, with TRBD1 matching 8 bases. This CDR3 spans 18 amino acids. V lost 0 bases to trimming and J lost 1 base; unmatched junction nucleotides: 11. Germline V lookup: CDR1 SGHDN, CDR2 FVKESK. DNA for the CDR3: TGTGCCAGCAGCCAAGATTTTCTTGGGACAGGAGTATCCTACGAGCAGTACTTC. Its protein product is CASSQDFLGTGVSYEQYF.

V is TRBV27 and J is TRBJ1-2, with no clear D. With 5 bases removed from V and 1 base from J, the gap between germline ends came to 14 bases. CDR3 length: 15 amino acids. The germline CDR1 and CDR2 sequences are MNHEY and SMNVEV (reference sequence). The CDR3 sequence: CASSQTVSSNYGYTF. In DNA, the CDR3 is TGTGCCAGCAGTCAGACGGTCTCAAGTAACTATGGCTACACCTTC.

This clonotype was detected only a few times. The V call is TRBV29-1, the J call TRBJ1-1, with D perhaps matching TRBD1 (5 bases). V shed 4 bases and J shed 1 base, with 10 bases lying between them. CDR1 is SQVTM and CDR2 is ANQGSEA in the germline V gene. This CDR3 spans 13 amino acids. CDR3 amino acids: CSVGPGRNTEAFF. CDR3 DNA sequence: TGCAGCGTTGGCCCGGGGCGGAACACTGAAGCTTTCTTT.

CDR3: CASSASGFQETQYF. DNA for the CDR3: TGTGCCAGCAGTGCCAGCGGCTTCCAAGAGACCCAGTACTTC. The rearrangement uses TRBV9 and TRBJ2-5, with a weak D call TRBD2 (5 bases). This CDR3 is built from 14 residues. The germline V gene encodes CDR1 SGDLS and CDR2 YYNGEE. The V gene lost 5 bases and the J gene lost 1 base, with 12 bases spanning the gap.

Many counts were recorded for this clonotype. The chain combines TRBV10-3 with TRBJ2-2; D not resolved. The CDR3 runs 13 residues. CDR1 and CDR2 (germline): ENHRY, SYGVKD. The ends were cut back, 4 bases at V and 2 bases at J, with 5 bases in the middle. CDR3 sequence (DNA): TGTGCCATCAGTGGGGGTAACACCGGGGAGCTGTTTTTT. This sequence encodes CAISGGNTGELFF.

J is TRBJ1-5 and V is TRBV9; D remains ambiguous. The CDR3 has 15 amino acids. Per the germline V gene, CDR1 is SGDLS and CDR2 is YYNGEE. Between the trimmed V and J ends, which lost 0 bases and 0 bases, there was a span of 7 bases. CDR3 bases: TGTGCCAGCAGCGTAGGGGGTAATAGCAATCAGCCCCAGCATTTT. This translates into CASSVGGNSNQPQHF. Together with reference TRBV9 and TRBJ1-5, the CDR3 gives the full variable domain: DSGVTQTPKHLITATGQRVTLRCSPRSGDLSVYWYQQSLDQGLQFLIQYYNGEERAKGNILERFSAQQFPDLHSELNLSSLELGDSALYFCASSVGGNSNQPQHFGDGTRLSIL.

This clonotype was recorded a few times. The J gene is TRBJ2-5, the V gene TRBV11-2, with D maybe TRBD2 (5 bases). The V gene's germline CDR1 is SGHAT and CDR2 FQNNGV. Trimming left V 3 bases short and J 1 base short, with 12 bases between. The CDR3 runs to 15 residues. The DNA of the CDR3 is TGTGCCAGCAGCTTGGAGCCGCGGGCCCAAGAGACCCAGTACTTC. Translation: CASSLEPRAQETQYF. The entire variable domain, with the rest obtained from reference TRBV11-2 and TRBJ2-5, is as follows: EAGVAQSPRYKIIEKRQSVAFWCNPISGHATLYWYQQILGQGPKLLIQFQNNGVVDDSQLPKDRFSAERLKGVDSTLKIQPAKLEDSAVYLCASSLEPRAQETQYFGPGTRLLVL.

This clonotype was observed at least ten times. The chain links TRBV20-1 to TRBJ2-7; unclear D gene. V dropped 3 bases and J dropped 7 bases, with 16 bases sitting between them. CDR3 length: 13 amino acids. The V gene's germline CDR1 is DFQATT and CDR2 SNEGSKA (reference sequence). CDR3 nucleotide sequence: TGCAGTGCTAGTACTCCTACATGGCGAGAGCAGTACGTC. Amino acids: CSASTPTWREQYV.

The rearrangement links TRBV4-3 to TRBJ1-1; D might be TRBD1 (5 bases). Germline-derived CDR1 and CDR2 are LGHNA and YSLEER. Trimming shortened V by 2 bases and J by 4 bases, and 8 bases separated the two germline ends. CDR3 length equals 13 residues. The CDR3 bases are TGCGCCAGCAGCCAATCAGGGTCCACTGAAGCTTTCTTT. Protein: CASSQSGSTEAFF.

The genes are TRBV19 and TRBJ2-1; D gene uncertain. CDR1 LNHDA and CDR2 SQIVND come from the germline V gene (reference sequence). The V gene lost 3 bases and the J gene lost 3 bases, with 18 bases spanning the gap. The CDR3 spans 17 residues. CDR3 bases: TGTGCCAGTAGTATCTCCCCCGGTGAGGTACACTACAATGAGCAGTTCTTC. Its protein product is CASSISPGEVHYNEQFF.

In its sample, this clonotype was seen many times. The chain recombines TRBV5-1 with TRBJ2-1; 7 nucleotides match TRBD2. The germline V gene has CDR1 SGHRS and CDR2 YFSETQ. Trimming took 0 bases from V and 6 from J; bases not matched to a gene: 6. The CDR3 loop spans 15 amino acids. The CDR3 sequence is CASSLAQRGLNEQFF. The CDR3 DNA is TGCGCCAGCAGCTTGGCCCAGCGGGGCCTCAATGAGCAGTTCTTC.

The chain is built from TRBV2 and TRBJ2-3; D is ambiguous. Trimming removed 7 bases from V and 2 bases from J, with 10 bases in between. In germline, CDR1 is SNHLY, CDR2 FYNNEI. The CDR3 has 13 residues. The CDR3 DNA sequence: TGTGCCAGCATGGAAAGATTCACAGATACGCAGTATTTT. It encodes CASMERFTDTQYF.

In this sample, this clonotype turned up many times. The J gene is TRBJ2-5, the V gene TRBV4-3; 7 bases match TRBD1. Losses at the gene ends were 0 bases for V and 4 bases for J; bases not matched to a gene: 8. The CDR3 is made up of 16 amino acids. Looked up from germline, CDR1 is LGHNA and CDR2 is YSLEER. CDR3 DNA sequence: TGCGCCAGCAGCCAAGAGGCGGCAGGGGGTCGAGAGACCCAGTACTTC. Translated: CASSQEAAGGRETQYF.